This T cell receptor (beta chain) is from a study of T cell repertoires in ileal Crohn's disease. Regarding the study as a whole: High-frequency clones were more common in sorted CD8 than CD4 cells. Active smokers at surgery had more clonal expansions than non-smokers.

Germline V gene lookup returns CDR1 ENHRY and CDR2 SYGVKD. V gave up 1 base and J gave up 0 bases, with 10 bases separating them. This CDR3 has 15 residues. As concerns this clone: Its cognate antigen is unknown.

Each sample's TCRB immunosequencing used five hundred nanograms of biopsy DNA. Method: immunoSEQ multiplex PCR; TCRdb's copy keeps in-frame clones and lacks some. The sample includes some 16,000 clones, roughly 78% of them seen just once. Sequences were obtained from ileal tissue. This receptor was taken from an adult with Crohn's disease. J is TRBJ2-7 and V is TRBV10-3; D not certain. CDR3 sequence (DNA): TGTGCCATCAGTGAGTGGCCCCAGGTCTCCTACGAGCAGTACTTC. It translates to CAISEWPQVSYEQYF.